This T cell receptor (beta chain) is drawn from a study of CD8 T cells in ankylosing spondylitis. The study's findings and limits: One TCR beta motif, made up of about 8 highly homologous variants, appeared characteristic of ankylosing spondylitis blood.

Each CDR3 protein gets one entry after TCRdb re-called the 5' RACE reads with MiXCR. In the table there are hundreds of thousands of distinct CDR3 sequences, around 26% of which are singletons. CDR1 and CDR2 from the germline V gene are DFQATT and SNEGSKA (reference sequence). The CDR3 length is 14 residues. V lost 6 bases and J lost 8, with 20 bases in between. This clonotype was observed a few times. Its antigen is not known. The sequenced material came from blood, either unsorted or a sorted T cell fraction (not recorded which). The sequence came from a male donor with ankylosing spondylitis. The chain combines TRBV20-1 with TRBJ1-3; D remains ambiguous. The CDR3 nucleotides are TGCAGTGCCCTTAGAGATGGGTCCCGAGACACCATATATTTT. Translating it yields CSALRDGSRDTIYF.